The clone carrying this TCR beta chain was found once. Germline CDR1 is SGDLS and CDR2 is YYNGEE. Trimming removed 0 bases at V and 0 bases at J, with 7 bases between. This CDR3 has 14 amino acids. This specimen comes from a study of control samples from healthy donors and cancer patients. TCRdb's table, derived via immunoSEQ multiplex PCR, lists solely in-frame clones and lacks some. The sample consists of about 140,000 clones, 80% to 90% of them appearing once. The rearrangement joins TRBV9 to TRBJ2-7; D uncertain. This sequence originates from a man aged 18-30 years in good health. The source material was blood. The CDR3 bases are TGTGCCAGCAGCGTAGACCCGAGCTCCTACGAGCAGTACTTC. Protein sequence: CASSVDPSSYEQYF.